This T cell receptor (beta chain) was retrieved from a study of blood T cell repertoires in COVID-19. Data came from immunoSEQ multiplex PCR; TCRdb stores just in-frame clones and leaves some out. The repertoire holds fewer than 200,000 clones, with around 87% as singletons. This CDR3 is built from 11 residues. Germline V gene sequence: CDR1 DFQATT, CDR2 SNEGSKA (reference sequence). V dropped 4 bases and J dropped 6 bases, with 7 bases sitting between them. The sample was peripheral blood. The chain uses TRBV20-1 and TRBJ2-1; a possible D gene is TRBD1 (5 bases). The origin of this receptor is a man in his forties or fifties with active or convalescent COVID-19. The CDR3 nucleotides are TGCAGTGCTAAACAGGCCAATGAGCAGTTCTTC. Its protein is CSAKQANEQFF.